These T cell receptor beta chains were read from a single sample in a study of early T cells in non-severe SARS-CoV-2 infection. TCRdb itself ran the 5' RACE reads through MiXCR, one entry per CDR3 protein. The table lists approximately 75,000 distinct CDR3 sequences, 3.5% to 6% of them singletons. This specimen was whole blood, taken at baseline. These TCRs come from an adult who was a healthcare worker with PCR-confirmed SARS-CoV-2 infection or an uninfected control (not recorded which). The donor label of this sample is uncertain. Each CDR3 is given with its conserved first and last residue. Fields, in order: CDR3 protein, V gene, J gene.

CASSTQGTSGYNEQFF	TRBV7-3	TRBJ2-1
CAISESQGREKLFF	TRBV10-3	TRBJ1-4
CASSSGTGRSYEQYF	TRBV19	TRBJ2-7
CASSSGTEIYNEQFF	TRBV6-2/TRBV6-3	TRBJ2-1
CASRAGQGAYNEQFF	TRBV6-1	TRBJ2-1
CASSPEAFF	TRBV7-3	TRBJ1-1
CASSPGTYEAFF	TRBV4-2	TRBJ1-1
CASSLRGRSVGNEQFF	TRBV28	TRBJ2-1
CASSPSPGLAGSNEQYF	TRBV7-9	TRBJ2-7
CASSPLDRRMVFF	TRBV11-2	TRBJ1-1
CASSQETVGGYEQYF	TRBV14	TRBJ2-7
CASSSFTYEQYF	TRBV7-9	TRBJ2-7
CSVDGGPGNTIYF	TRBV29-1	TRBJ1-3
CASSLDLGGGQPQHF	TRBV11-2	TRBJ1-5
CASSLVGPNYEQYF	TRBV11-2	TRBJ2-7
CASSLEAYSSYNEQFF	TRBV11-2	TRBJ2-1
CASSIDRNTGELFF	TRBV19	TRBJ2-2
CATSRVGRGLYEQYF	TRBV15	TRBJ2-7
CASSQSPVTGLQNTEAFF	TRBV11-3	TRBJ1-1
CASSLGLADTGELFF	TRBV5-4	TRBJ2-2
CASSILIKGHQPQHF	TRBV19	TRBJ1-5
CAIRVQGTDGYTF	TRBV10-3	TRBJ1-2
CATSRDPRGDEQFF	TRBV15	TRBJ2-1
CSVGTPNYGYTF	TRBV29-1	TRBJ1-2
CASSVLNTEAFF	TRBV25-1	TRBJ1-1
CASIQGAREAETQYF	TRBV6-6	TRBJ2-5
CASSPSTGPEQYF	TRBV12-3/TRBV12-4	TRBJ2-7
CASGYRDSNQPQHF	TRBV12-3/TRBV12-4	TRBJ1-5
CSAILDPNQPQHF	TRBV20-1	TRBJ1-5
CASRVGGSTDTQYF	TRBV6-5	TRBJ2-3
CASSSQGSRRYEQYF	TRBV21-1	TRBJ2-7
CASSPPGEISTDTQYF	TRBV18	TRBJ2-3
CASSNQGGGNQPQHF	TRBV12-3/TRBV12-4	TRBJ1-5